Sequencing of this T cell receptor (beta chain) was carried out in a study of somatic mutations in cytotoxic T cells in rheumatoid arthritis. Assay: immunoSEQ multiplex PCR; the TCRdb copy retains only in-frame clones and omits some. The sample records some 20,000 clones, more than 70% being singletons. Notes on the study in general: With age, CD8+ clonality increased in rheumatoid arthritis patients, whereas no such increase appeared in healthy controls.

Points on this clone: Its antigen is unidentified.

Sequencing used CD8+ T cells sorted from blood. This clonotype was sampled from an adult with rheumatoid arthritis.

The CDR3 DNA reads as TGTGCCAGCAGCCCACACCGCAAGTGGACTAGCGGGGGCAATACGCAGTATTTT. This codes for CASSPHRKWTSGGNTQYF. The chain recombines TRBV9 with TRBJ2-3; 13 bases are shared with TRBD2. V shed 4 bases and J 7 bases; nucleotides not matched to a gene: 15. From germline, CDR1 is SGDLS and CDR2 YYNGEE. This CDR3 spans 18 amino acids.